The clone carrying this T cell receptor beta chain was recorded a few times. Trimming at V came to 6 bases and at J to 5 bases, leaving 10 bases not matched to a gene. Germline loops: CDR1 SEHNR, CDR2 FQNEAQ (reference sequence). The CDR3 is 15 residues long. Multiplex PCR with BIOMED2 TRB-A/B primer pools amplified TRB rearrangements. TCRdb reprocessed the multiplex PCR reads with MiXCR, giving one entry per CDR3 protein. The sample holds tens of thousands of distinct CDR3 sequences, about a third seen once. The data stem from a study of T and B cells in COVID-19 patients. Study-wide background: The recovered patients had mostly mild to moderate COVID-19 with outpatient management.

TRB was amplified from roughly 250-500 ng of blood genomic DNA. This chain links TRBV7-9 with TRBJ2-5, with 9 bases lining up with TRBD1. The sequenced material came from blood. The clonotype was recovered from a human donor who had recovered from COVID-19. The chain's CDR3 is CASSSGQGYVETQYF. The CDR3 bases are TGTGCCAGCAGTAGCGGACAGGGGTATGTTGAGACCCAGTACTTC.